The next 4 T cell receptor beta chains were all read from a single sample in a study of CD8+ T cells in alopecia areata (dated by TCRdb to the late 2010s). The method was the immunoSEQ multiplex PCR assay. To provide template for TCR sequencing, every sample had RNA extracted and reverse transcribed into cDNA. Here the immuneACCESS table is served through TCRdb, limited to in-frame sequences with V and J called. Missing clones are a known gap in these copies; in checked studies unresolved V genes cover under half, and the rest lacks a known reason. Within this sample are approximately 89,000 clones, with about 51% of them counted one time only. The top ten constitute around 5% of the sample. Sequencing was done on a sample of NKG2D-high CD8+ T cells sorted from blood. What this sample's cell subset or site label stands for: sorted CD8+ NKG2D-high blood T cells. These receptors were collected from a human donor with alopecia areata.

The chain combines TRBV7-9 with TRBJ2-7; weak D call: TRBD2 (5 bases). The CDR3 covers 13 residues. Trimming took 6 bases from V and 3 from J, leaving 12 bases between them. Germline CDR1 is SEHNR and CDR2 is FQNEAQ (reference sequence). Here the CDR3 reads CASSRTESYEQYF. The CDR3 DNA is TGTGCCAGCAGTCGGACTGAGAGCTACGAGCAGTACTTC.

This clone was seen more than once but under ten times. The genes are TRBV29-1 and TRBJ2-7, with 10 bases fitting TRBD2. V lost 7 bases, J lost 2 bases, and 11 bases stayed unmatched. The CDR3 loop spans 15 amino acids. Germline V lookup: CDR1 SQVTM, CDR2 ANQGSEA. CDR3 in amino acids: CSGSSGGTPTYEQYF. CDR3 nucleotide sequence: TGCAGCGGGAGTAGCGGGGGGACTCCAACCTACGAGCAGTACTTC.

The J gene is TRBJ1-1, the V gene TRBV5-1; 7 bases align to TRBD1. The CDR3 spans 14 residues. J gave up 3 bases and V 4 bases, and 6 bases lay outside the gene matches. Per germline, CDR1 SGHRS and CDR2 YFSETQ. CDR3 amino acids: CASSGRDSDTEAFF. Here the CDR3 DNA reads TGCGCCAGCAGCGGCCGGGACAGCGACACTGAAGCTTTCTTT. Supplemented by reference TRBV5-1 and TRBJ1-1, the full variable domain reads KAGVTQTPRYLIKTRGQQVTLSCSPISGHRSVSWYQQTPGQGLQFLFEYFSETQRNKGNFPGRFSGRQFSNSRSEMNVSTLELGDSALYLCASSGRDSDTEAFFGQGTRLTVV.

The chain employs TRBV29-1 and TRBJ1-2; D remains ambiguous. The V and J ends lost 5 bases and 4 bases respectively, with 17 bases between them. Germline V gene lookup returns CDR1 SQVTM and CDR2 ANQGSEA. This CDR3 has 14 residues. CDR3 sequence reads: CSVKRRAPLYGYTF. The CDR3 nucleotides are TGCAGCGTTAAAAGGAGGGCCCCCCTCTATGGCTACACCTTC.